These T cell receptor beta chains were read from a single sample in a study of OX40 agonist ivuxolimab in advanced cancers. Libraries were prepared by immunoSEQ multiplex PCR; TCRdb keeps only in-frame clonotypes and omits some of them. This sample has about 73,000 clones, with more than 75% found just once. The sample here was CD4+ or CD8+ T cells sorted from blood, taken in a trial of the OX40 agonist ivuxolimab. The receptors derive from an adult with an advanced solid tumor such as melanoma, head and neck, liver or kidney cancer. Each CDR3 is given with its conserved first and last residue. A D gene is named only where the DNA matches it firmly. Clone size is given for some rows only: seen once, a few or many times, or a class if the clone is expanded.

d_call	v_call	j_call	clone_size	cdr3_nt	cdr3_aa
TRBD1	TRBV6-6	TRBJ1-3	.	TGTGCCAGCAATAAAGAGGGGGCGCCTGGAAACACCATATATTTT	CASNKEGAPGNTIYF
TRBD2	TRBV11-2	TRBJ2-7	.	TGTGCCAGCAGCTTAAGTTCGATTGCGGGAGCCTACGAGCAGTACTTC	CASSLSSIAGAYEQYF
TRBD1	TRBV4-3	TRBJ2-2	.	TGCGCCAGCAGCCAAGATTACGGACAGGGGAGAACCGGGGAGCTGTTTTTT	CASSQDYGQGRTGELFF
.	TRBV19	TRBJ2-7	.	TGTGCCAGTAGTATTTCAACAGGGCTAGCGGAAACCTACGAGCAGTACTTC	CASSISTGLAETYEQYF
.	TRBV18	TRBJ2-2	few	TGTGCCAGCTCACGGGGGGACACCGGGGAGCTGTTTTTT	CASSRGDTGELFF
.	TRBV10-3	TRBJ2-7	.	TGTGCCATCAGTGACGGAGGGTTAAGCTCCTACGAGCAGTACTTC	CAISDGGLSSYEQYF
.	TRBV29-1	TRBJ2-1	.	TGCAGCGTTAGACCCTGGGAATATGAGCAGTTCTTC	CSVRPWEYEQFF
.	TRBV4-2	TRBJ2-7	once	TGTGCCAGCAGCCAAGATCTGGACAGCGCCTCCTACGAGCAGTACTTC	CASSQDLDSASYEQYF
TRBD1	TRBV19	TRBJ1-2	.	TGTGCCAGTAATACCGGGACAGCGGACTATGGCTACACCTTC	CASNTGTADYGYTF
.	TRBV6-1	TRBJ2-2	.	TGTGCCAGCAGTGCCCCCTCAGGCGCAGGAGGATTGACCGGGGAGCTGTTTTTT	CASSAPSGAGGLTGELFF
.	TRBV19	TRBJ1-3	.	TGTGCCAGTAGAAGGTTCCGGGGGAACACCATATATTTT	CASRRFRGNTIYF
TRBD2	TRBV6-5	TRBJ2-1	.	TGTGCCAGCAGTTACTCCCAGCGGGGGACCGATGAGCAGTTCTTC	CASSYSQRGTDEQFF
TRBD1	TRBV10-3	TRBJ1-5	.	TGTGCCATCAGTGGGGGACAGGGTATGGGTCAGCCCCAGCATTTT	CAISGGQGMGQPQHF
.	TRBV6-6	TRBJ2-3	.	TGTGCTAGCCTGAGGATCCTCACAGATACGCAGTATTTT	CASLRILTDTQYF
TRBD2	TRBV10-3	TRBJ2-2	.	TGTGCCATCAGTGGAGGTCTAGCGGGTGGCACCGGGGAGCTGTTTTTT	CAISGGLAGGTGELFF
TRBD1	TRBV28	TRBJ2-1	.	TGTGCCAGCAGTCCCACCCGGGACAGAACCTACAATGAGCAGTTCTTC	CASSPTRDRTYNEQFF
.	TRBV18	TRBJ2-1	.	TGTGCCAGCTCACCCCAGGGTAGTGAGCAGTTCTTC	CASSPQGSEQFF
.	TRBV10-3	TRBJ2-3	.	TGTGCCATCAGTGGTGCCGACGGACTTACCACAGATACGCAGTATTTT	CAISGADGLTTDTQYF
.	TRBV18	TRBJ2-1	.	TGTGCCAGCTCTCCAGGGGTTGAGCAGTTCTTC	CASSPGVEQFF
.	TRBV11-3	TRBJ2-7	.	TGTGCCAGCAGCTTAGGGCCCTCCTACGAGCAGTACTTC	CASSLGPSYEQYF
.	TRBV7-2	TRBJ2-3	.	TGTGCCAGCAGCTTTCGGAGGACAGATACGCAGTATTTT	CASSFRRTDTQYF
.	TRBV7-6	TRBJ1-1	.	TGTGCCAGCAGCTTAGCTCCATCTAACACTGAAGCTTTCTTT	CASSLAPSNTEAFF
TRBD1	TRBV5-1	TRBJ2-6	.	TGCGCCAGCAGCGACCGGGACAGGTCCTCTGGGGCCAACGTCCTGACTTTC	CASSDRDRSSGANVLTF
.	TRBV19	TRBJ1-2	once	TGTGCCAGTAGAGTACAGGGATCGTTCTTCTATGGCTACACCTTC	CASRVQGSFFYGYTF
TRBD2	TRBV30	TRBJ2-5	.	TGTGCCTGGAATTCGGGACTAGCGGGCCAAGAGACCCAGTACTTC	CAWNSGLAGQETQYF